This T cell receptor (beta chain) was identified during a study of blood T cell repertoires in COVID-19. Turning to the study itself: Material from acute and convalescent COVID-19 was sourced from the United States, Italy and Spain. Sample material is recorded as cDNA or gDNA derived from T cells, B-cell-depleted T cells, or PBMCs.

Using immunoSEQ multiplex PCR, the repertoire was profiled, and TCRdb retains in-frame clones only, with some absent. This sample carries fewer than 300,000 clones, 84% of them seen once, and the ten largest clones take 8% to 9.5%. The receptor comes from a human donor in a cohort sampled during active COVID-19. The sequencing input was peripheral blood.

Here the CDR3 reads CASSQVPTEAFF. CDR3 in DNA: TGTGCCAGCAGCCAAGTCCCGACTGAAGCTTTCTTT. The rearrangement joins TRBV3-1 (or the pseudogene TRBV3-2) to TRBJ1-1; D is uncertain. From germline, CDR1 is LGHDT and CDR2 YNNKEL (reference sequence). The CDR3 has 12 amino acids. Trimming cost V 1 base and J 5 bases, with 5 bases left between them.